A single sample gave rise to the 17 T cell receptor beta chains below, sequenced in a study of early T cells in non-severe SARS-CoV-2 infection. Via MiXCR, TCRdb re-called the 5' RACE reads, giving one row per CDR3 protein. The table lists roughly 30,000 distinct CDR3 sequences, around 7% of them singletons. Source material: whole blood. The source is an adult who was a healthcare worker with PCR-confirmed SARS-CoV-2 infection or an uninfected control (not recorded which).

CDR3 sequence reads: CASSPGLAGGPWEDEQFF. As DNA, the CDR3 is TGCGCCAGCAGCCCGGGACTAGCGGGAGGGCCGTGGGAGGATGAGCAGTTCTTC. This chain uses TRBV4-1 with TRBJ2-1; 16 positions agree with TRBD2. CDR1 is MGHRA, CDR2 YSYEKL, per germline. This CDR3 is 18 amino acids long. With V trimmed by 4 bases and J by 8 bases, 11 bases remained unmatched.

This clonotype was detected ten times or more. The chain recombines TRBV3-1 with TRBJ1-2, with D perhaps TRBD1 (6 bases). The V end lost 2 bases, the J end lost 5 bases, and 15 bases lay between the germline ends. The V gene's germline CDR1 is LGHDT and CDR2 YNNKEL (reference sequence). The CDR3 is made up of 15 amino acids. CDR3 sequence reads: CASSQITTGSYGYTF. The CDR3, as DNA: TGTGCCAGCAGCCAAATAACAACAGGGTCATATGGCTACACCTTC.

This clonotype was detected ten times or more. J is TRBJ2-7 and V is TRBV4-1; the D is unclear. V dropped 1 base and J dropped 2 bases, with 15 bases sitting between them. CDR3 length: 16 amino acids. Germline V lookup: CDR1 MGHRA, CDR2 YSYEKL. The CDR3 DNA reads as TGCGCCAGCAGCCAAGTGGCCGGCCCAAACACCTACGAGCAGTACTTC. This gives the protein CASSQVAGPNTYEQYF.

This clonotype was seen repeatedly, ten times or more. The genes are TRBV28 and TRBJ1-6; 7 positions agree with TRBD1. J was trimmed by 7 bases and V by 4 bases; bases with no gene match: 7. The CDR3 extends over 15 amino acids. Germline values: CDR1 MDHEN, CDR2 SYDVKM. The CDR3 loop reads CASSSYRGWNSPLHF. DNA of the CDR3: TGTGCCAGCAGTTCCTACAGGGGATGGAATTCACCCCTCCACTTT.

This clonotype was picked up many times. The CDR3 is CASSRASGGGGDEQYF. As DNA, the CDR3 is TGTGCCAGCTCACGAGCCTCCGGGGGAGGCGGCGACGAGCAGTACTTC. This chain connects TRBV18 to TRBJ2-7; maybe TRBD2 (6 bases). The germline V gene has CDR1 KGHSH and CDR2 LQKENI. Deletions cut 4 bases from V and 5 bases from J, with 21 bases between. There are 16 residues in the CDR3.

This clonotype was found a few times. The chain carries TRBV7-3 and TRBJ1-2; TRBD1 matches 8 bases. The CDR3 is 22 amino acids. Germline assignment: CDR1 SGHTA and CDR2 FQGTGA. V shed 3 bases and J 4 bases; nucleotides not matched to a gene: 28. This CDR3 reads CASSFLRTGRPYTGINAYGYTF. CDR3 in DNA: TGTGCCAGCAGCTTTTTGAGGACAGGGAGACCATATACGGGGATAAACGCCTATGGCTACACCTTC. The full variable domain, with the rest looked up from reference TRBV7-3 and TRBJ1-2, is GAGVSQTPSNKVTEKGKYVELRCDPISGHTALYWYRQSLGQGPEFLIYFQGTGAADDSGLPNDRFFAVRPEGSVSTLKIQRTERGDSAVYLCASSFLRTGRPYTGINAYGYTFGSGTRLTVV.

This clonotype has at least ten counts. This sequence joins TRBV5-1 and TRBJ2-3; TRBD1 might be the D (7 bases). The CDR3 spans 14 residues. The germline gives CDR1 SGHRS, CDR2 YFSETQ. The V gene lost 4 bases and the J gene lost 2 bases, with 11 bases spanning the gap. The DNA of the CDR3 is TGCGCCAGCAGCGCGGGACAGAACACAGATACGCAGTATTTT. This encodes CASSAGQNTDTQYF.

This clonotype was detected only a few times. CDR3 amino acids: CASSYPGTSVNEQFF. The CDR3 DNA reads as TGTGCCAGCAGTTACCCCGGGACTAGCGTCAATGAGCAGTTCTTC. The chain carries TRBV6-5 and TRBJ2-1; TRBD2 matches at 10 bases. Germline V gene lookup returns CDR1 MNHEY and CDR2 SVGAGI. This CDR3 has 15 amino acids. Trimming at V came to 2 bases and at J to 6 bases, leaving 4 bases not matched to a gene.

This clonotype was seen ten or more times. This chain uses TRBV20-1 with TRBJ2-6; the D is unclear. CDR1 DFQATT and CDR2 SNEGSKA come from the germline V gene (reference sequence). The V and J ends lost 1 base and 1 base respectively, with 8 bases between them. This CDR3 region has 15 residues. DNA for the CDR3: TGCAGTGCTAGAGCCCTAAGATCTGGGGCCAACGTCCTGACTTTC. Translation: CSARALRSGANVLTF.

The table lists this clonotype with many counts. The chain combines TRBV7-9 with TRBJ2-7; TRBD1 might be the D (6 bases). This CDR3 comprises 13 residues. Germline-derived CDR1 and CDR2 are SEHNR and FQNEAQ (reference sequence). V gave up 5 bases and J gave up 3 bases, with 11 bases separating them. CDR3 protein: CASSVGQHYEQYF. The CDR3 nucleotides read TGTGCCAGCAGCGTTGGACAGCACTACGAGCAGTACTTC.

This clonotype has a count of ten or more. For the CDR3, the DNA is TGTGCCAGCTCACCAGCCCCGAAGGGTAGAACAGATACGCAGTATTTT. Encoded protein: CASSPAPKGRTDTQYF. This chain joins TRBV18 and TRBJ2-3; D is unclear. This CDR3 has 16 residues. V was clipped by 2 bases and J by 3 bases, with 15 bases between them. The germline gives CDR1 KGHSH, CDR2 LQKENI.

The J gene is TRBJ2-3, the V gene TRBV5-4; the D gene is possibly TRBD2 (7 bases). The CDR3 totals 16 residues. Trimming removed 1 base from V and 5 bases from J, with 17 bases in between. Germline CDR1 SGHNT, CDR2 YYREEE (reference sequence). This CDR3 is CASSLKGGGPEDTQYF. CDR3 coding DNA: TGTGCCAGCAGCTTGAAAGGGGGAGGGCCAGAAGATACGCAGTATTTT.

There are many counts of this clonotype. The chain uses TRBV27 and TRBJ1-1; D gene unclear. The CDR3 contains 15 residues. The germline V gene encodes CDR1 MNHEY and CDR2 SMNVEV (reference sequence). V was pared by 9 bases and J by 3 bases, with 20 bases between. The CDR3 loop is CASSFGRGKDTEAFF. The CDR3 bases are TGTGCCAGTTCATTCGGTCGGGGAAAGGACACTGAAGCTTTCTTT.

At least ten counts were recorded for this clonotype. The V gene is TRBV7-2, the J gene TRBJ2-6, with D perhaps given as TRBD1 or TRBD2 (5 bases each). Trimming pared 2 bases from V and 1 base from J, leaving 12 bases between. Looked up from germline, CDR1 is SGHTA and CDR2 is FQGNSA. CDR3 length: 17 residues. The CDR3 nucleotides are TGTGCCAGCAGCTTATCGGGGACCAGATCTGGGGCCAACGTCCTGACTTTC. Amino acid sequence: CASSLSGTRSGANVLTF.

This clonotype came up many times. This sequence joins TRBV30 and TRBJ1-1; 8 bases are shared with TRBD1. Per the germline V gene, CDR1 is GTSNPN and CDR2 is SVGIG (reference sequence). After removal of 4 bases from V and 5 bases from J, the junction contained 12 bases not matched to a gene. The CDR3 runs to 15 residues. The CDR3 nucleotides read TGTGCCTGGAAGGCCGGGACAGGAAGTACTACTGAAGCTTTCTTT. Translation: CAWKAGTGSTTEAFF. Filled out from reference TRBV30 and TRBJ1-1, the complete variable domain reads SQTIHQWPATLVQPVGSPLSLECTVEGTSNPNLYWYRQAAGRGLQLLFYSVGIGQISSEVPQNLSASRPQDRQFILSSKKLLLSDSGFYLCAWKAGTGSTTEAFFGQGTRLTVV.

This clonotype was observed at least ten times. The chain combines TRBV7-2 with TRBJ2-1, with TRBD2 as a possible D gene (6 bases). Trimming took off 3 bases at V and 8 bases at J, with 17 bases between the two ends. CDR1 is SGHTA and CDR2 is FQGNSA in the germline V gene. This CDR3 has 15 residues. CDR3 protein: CASSFVAGRYDEQFF. CDR3 nucleotide sequence: TGTGCCAGCAGCTTTGTGGCGGGAAGGTATGATGAGCAGTTCTTC.

The genes are TRBV19 and TRBJ2-5; D uncertain. The CDR3 is 13 amino acids. V lost 6 bases, J lost 0 bases, and 8 bases lay in between. Per the germline V gene, CDR1 is LNHDA and CDR2 is SQIVND (reference sequence). In DNA form, the CDR3 reads TGTGCCAGTAGGGACGGATACCAAGAGACCCAGTACTTC. It yields the protein CASRDGYQETQYF.